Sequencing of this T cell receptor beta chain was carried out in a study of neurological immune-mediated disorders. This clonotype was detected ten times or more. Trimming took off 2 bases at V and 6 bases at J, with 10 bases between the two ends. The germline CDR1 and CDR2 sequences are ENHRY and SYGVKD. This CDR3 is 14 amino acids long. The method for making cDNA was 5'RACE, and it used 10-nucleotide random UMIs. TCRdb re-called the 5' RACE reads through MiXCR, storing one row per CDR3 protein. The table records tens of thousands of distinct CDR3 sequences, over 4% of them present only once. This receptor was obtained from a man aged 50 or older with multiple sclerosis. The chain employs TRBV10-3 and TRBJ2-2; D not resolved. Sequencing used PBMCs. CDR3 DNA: TGTGCCATCAGTGAGGTCGGCCCACCCGGGGAGCTGTTTTTT. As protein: CAISEVGPPGELFF.